This entry describes one T cell receptor (beta chain). A multiplex PCR was run with 60 Vbeta primers and 13 Jbeta primers. Using immunoSEQ multiplex PCR, the repertoire was profiled, and TCRdb retains in-frame clones only, with some absent. The sample has fewer than 200,000 clones; about 65% are singletons. This sample is drawn from a study of cytomegalovirus exposure and HLA in healthy donors. This CDR3 spans 16 amino acids. Germline assignment: CDR1 SGHDN and CDR2 FVKESK. The V gene lost 2 bases and the J gene lost 2 bases, with 14 bases spanning the gap. Sequenced: PBMCs. This TCR was recovered from a girl aged 5-17 years in good health and CMV-seronegative. This rearrangement joins TRBV14 to TRBJ2-3, with a tentative D call TRBD1 (6 bases). In DNA form, the CDR3 reads TGTGCCAGCAGCCAACAGGGGTATGGAGACACAGATACGCAGTATTTT. Protein: CASSQQGYGDTDTQYF.